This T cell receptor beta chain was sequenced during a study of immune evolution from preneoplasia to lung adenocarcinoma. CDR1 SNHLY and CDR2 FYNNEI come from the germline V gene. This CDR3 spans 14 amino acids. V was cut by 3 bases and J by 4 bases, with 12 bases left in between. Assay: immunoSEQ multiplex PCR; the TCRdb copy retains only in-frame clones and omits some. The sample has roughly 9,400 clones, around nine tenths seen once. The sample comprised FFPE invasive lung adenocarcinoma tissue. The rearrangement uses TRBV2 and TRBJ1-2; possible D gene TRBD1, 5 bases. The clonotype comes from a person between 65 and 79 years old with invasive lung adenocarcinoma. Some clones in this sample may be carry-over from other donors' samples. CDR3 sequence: CASSEGGLRYGYTF. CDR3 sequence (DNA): TGTGCCAGCAGTGAGGGGGGTCTTCGCTATGGCTACACCTTC.